Reported below is one T cell receptor (beta chain). Antigen unknown. This entry comes from a study of OX40 agonist ivuxolimab in advanced cancers. Study results and limitations: The expanded peripheral T cells' antigen specificity was not determined. Both CD4+ and CD8+ T cell populations in blood had undergone clonal expansion by week 6 at 0.1 to 3.0 mg/kg. CD8+ T cells averaged more expanded clones than CD4+. At 0.1-3.0 mg/kg, partial responders had clonal expansion among the lowest observed.

Assay used: immunoSEQ multiplex PCR; TCRdb lists only in-frame clones, some missing. This table has tens of thousands of clones, 80% to 95% appearing once. The specimen was CD4+ or CD8+ T cells sorted from blood, collected in a trial of the OX40 agonist ivuxolimab. The sequence was obtained from an adult with an advanced solid tumor such as melanoma, head and neck, liver or kidney cancer.

CDR3 in DNA: TGTGCCAGTAGTCTGTGGACAGGTGGTGACTATGGCTACACCTTC. Translated: CASSLWTGGDYGYTF. V and J are TRBV19 and TRBJ1-2; 7 bases are a match to TRBD1. The V and J ends lost 5 bases and 3 bases, in that order; junction bases with no gene match: 9. Germline lookup yields CDR1 LNHDA and CDR2 SQIVND (reference sequence). The CDR3 contains 15 residues. The full variable domain, its missing parts supplied by reference TRBV19 and TRBJ1-2, is DGGITQSPKYLFRKEGQNVTLSCEQNLNHDAMYWYRQDPGQGLRLIYYSQIVNDFQKGDIAEGYSVSREKKESFPLTVTSAQKNPTAFYLCASSLWTGGDYGYTFGSGTRLTVV.